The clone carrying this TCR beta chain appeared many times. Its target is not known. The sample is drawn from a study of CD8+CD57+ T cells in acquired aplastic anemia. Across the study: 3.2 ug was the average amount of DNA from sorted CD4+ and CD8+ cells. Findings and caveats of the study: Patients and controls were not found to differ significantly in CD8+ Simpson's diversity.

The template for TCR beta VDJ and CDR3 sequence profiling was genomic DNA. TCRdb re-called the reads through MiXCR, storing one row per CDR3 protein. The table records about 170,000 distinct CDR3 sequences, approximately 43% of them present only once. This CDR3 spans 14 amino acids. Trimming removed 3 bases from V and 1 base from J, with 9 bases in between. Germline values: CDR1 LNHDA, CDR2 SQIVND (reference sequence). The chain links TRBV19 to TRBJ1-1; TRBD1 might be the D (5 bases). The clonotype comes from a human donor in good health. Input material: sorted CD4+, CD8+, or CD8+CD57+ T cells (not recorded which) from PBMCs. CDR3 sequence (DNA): TGTGCCAGTAGTATTCGCGGGGGGAACACTGAAGCTTTCTTT. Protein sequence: CASSIRGGNTEAFF. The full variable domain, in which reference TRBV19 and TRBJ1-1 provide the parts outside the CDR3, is DGGITQSPKYLFRKEGQNVTLSCEQNLNHDAMYWYRQDPGQGLRLIYYSQIVNDFQKGDIAEGYSVSREKKESFPLTVTSAQKNPTAFYLCASSIRGGNTEAFFGQGTRLTVV.